This passage covers 14 T cell receptor beta chains from one sample sequenced in a study of identifying expanded T cells in peripheral blood. Sequenced by immunoSEQ multiplex PCR; TCRdb stores in-frame clones only, minus some. The data contain about 85,000 clones, roughly 91% of them singletons. What was sequenced was blood. The receptor set was obtained from a person aged 18 to 75 in good health.

This chain links TRBV11-3 with TRBJ2-7; 8 bases match TRBD1. This CDR3 is 14 amino acids long. From germline, CDR1 is SGHNT and CDR2 YENEEA. V shed 5 bases and J 3 bases; nucleotides not matched to a gene: 6. The CDR3 nucleotides are TGTGCCAGCAGCCCCGGGACAGGTAACTACGAGCAGTACTTC. It codes for CASSPGTGNYEQYF.

The chain has TRBV13 and TRBJ1-2; D may be TRBD1 (6 bases). This CDR3 spans 14 amino acids. Per the germline V gene, CDR1 is PRHDT and CDR2 is FYEKMQ (reference sequence). The V end lost 1 base, the J end lost 4 bases, and 10 bases lay between the germline ends. CDR3 residues: CASSLVQGTYGYTF. The CDR3 nucleotides are TGTGCCAGCAGCTTAGTACAGGGCACCTATGGCTACACCTTC.

The chain couples TRBV6-1 to TRBJ1-4; no clear D gene. This CDR3 is 16 amino acids long. The V gene lost 4 bases and the J gene lost 0 bases, with 12 bases spanning the gap. Germline CDR1 MNHNS, CDR2 SASEGT. In nucleotides, the CDR3 is TGTGCCAGCAGTGGGTCGGTACTTGCAACTAATGAAAAACTGTTTTTT. This sequence encodes CASSGSVLATNEKLFF.

The V gene is TRBV5-4, the J gene TRBJ2-5, with TRBD2 as a possible D gene (5 bases). CDR1 and CDR2 (germline): SGHNT, YYREEE (reference sequence). The CDR3 is 14 residues long. V lost 3 bases and J 1 base, leaving 10 bases between the germline ends. This CDR3 reads CASSSPGFQETQYF. CDR3 coding DNA: TGTGCCAGCAGCTCACCGGGGTTCCAAGAGACCCAGTACTTC.

The rearrangement joins TRBV6-6 to TRBJ2-7, with D unclear. The CDR3 loop spans 11 amino acids. V was cut by 6 bases and J by 3 bases, with 6 bases left in between. Germline values: CDR1 MNHNY, CDR2 SVGAGI (reference sequence). The CDR3 sequence is CASSSNYEQYF. The CDR3 DNA reads TGTGCCAGCAGCAGCAACTACGAGCAGTACTTC.

The gene calls are TRBV5-5 and TRBJ2-7, with D possibly being TRBD2 (6 bases). The length of the CDR3 is 15 residues. The V end lost 4 bases, the J end lost 4 bases, and 18 bases lay between the germline ends. Germline CDR1 is SGHKS and CDR2 is YYEKEE (reference sequence). The CDR3 region is CASSRDGGAGYEQYF. CDR3 DNA sequence: TGTGCCAGCAGCCGAGATGGAGGGGCTGGGTACGAGCAGTACTTC.

The chain links TRBV7-2 to TRBJ1-1; TRBD1 is a possible D gene (5 bases). Per germline, CDR1 SGHTA and CDR2 FQGNSA. The CDR3 is 14 residues long. V was pared by 0 bases and J by 4 bases, with 9 bases between. The CDR3 is CASSLASGGTEAFF. The CDR3 DNA is TGTGCCAGCAGCTTAGCTTCCGGGGGCACTGAAGCTTTCTTT.

On this clone itself: This sample also contains other DNA sequences that code for the same CDR3. The rearrangement joins TRBV18 to TRBJ2-2, with D unclear. The CDR3 runs 11 residues. Trimming took 5 bases from V and 5 from J, leaving 3 bases between them. Germline V lookup: CDR1 KGHSH, CDR2 LQKENI. CDR3 bases: TGTGCCAGCTCATTGACCGGGGAGCTGTTTTTT. It yields the protein CASSLTGELFF.

The V call is TRBV5-5, the J call TRBJ1-6; weak D call: TRBD1 (5 bases). V shed 0 bases and J shed 1 base, with 11 bases lying between them. From germline, CDR1 is SGHKS and CDR2 YYEKEE (reference sequence). The CDR3 extends over 17 amino acids. The CDR3 region has the DNA TGTGCCAGCAGCTTGGACGGGGGTTATTCCTATAATTCACCCCTCCACTTT. Protein product: CASSLDGGYSYNSPLHF.

The rearrangement links TRBV11-2 to TRBJ2-7; 7 positions match TRBD2. Looked up from germline, CDR1 is SGHAT and CDR2 is FQNNGV. The CDR3 sequence is 15 residues long. J gave up 2 bases and V 0 bases, and 4 bases lay outside the gene matches. CDR3 residues: CASSLEASGTYEQYF. DNA for the CDR3: TGTGCCAGCAGCTTAGAGGCTAGCGGCACCTACGAGCAGTACTTC. Full variable domain (remainder filled in from reference TRBV11-2 and TRBJ2-7): EAGVAQSPRYKIIEKRQSVAFWCNPISGHATLYWYQQILGQGPKLLIQFQNNGVVDDSQLPKDRFSAERLKGVDSTLKIQPAKLEDSAVYLCASSLEASGTYEQYFGPGTRLTVT.

The chain joins TRBV6-6 to TRBJ2-5; D uncertain. This CDR3 is 11 amino acids long. V was pared by 5 bases and J by 5 bases, with 6 bases between. Germline assignment: CDR1 MNHNY and CDR2 SVGAGI (reference sequence). For the CDR3, the DNA is TGTGCCAGCAGTGTTCGGGAGACCCAGTACTTC. Translating it yields CASSVRETQYF.

The gene calls are TRBV19 and TRBJ2-1, with D possibly called TRBD1 or TRBD2 (6 bases each). This CDR3 spans 16 amino acids. Deletions cut 7 bases from V and 3 bases from J, with 19 bases between. The germline gives CDR1 LNHDA, CDR2 SQIVND (reference sequence). The CDR3 is CASTIGGGKFYNEQFF. For the CDR3, the DNA is TGTGCCAGTACCATAGGAGGGGGTAAGTTCTACAATGAGCAGTTCTTC.

This clone was picked up a small number of times. This chain links TRBV6-1 with TRBJ1-2; 9 bases match TRBD1. The CDR3 sequence is 14 residues long. V gave up 1 base and J gave up 9 bases; unmatched junction bases: 6. Looked up from germline, CDR1 is MNHNS and CDR2 is SASEGT. CDR3 sequence reads: CASSEVGTGSRYTF. The DNA for the CDR3 is TGTGCCAGCAGTGAAGTAGGGACAGGGTCTCGCTACACCTTC.

The chain employs TRBV18 and TRBJ2-7, with a possible D match to TRBD1 (6 bases). Germline V gives CDR1 KGHSH, CDR2 LQKENI. CDR3 length equals 15 residues. Trimming left V 6 bases short and J 3 bases short, with 18 bases between. The CDR3 coding sequence is TGTGCCAGCTCCCCGGGACACCCCGAGCTCTACGAGCAGTACTTC. Translated, it gives CASSPGHPELYEQYF.